Following are 7 T cell receptor beta chains from one sample sequenced in a study of vaccination and CD4 T cells after COVID-19. Their antigen targets remain unknown. Sequencing of DNA taken from cultured CD4+ T cells relied on the Oncomine TCR Beta short-read assay. TCRdb redid the calling of the PCR reads with MiXCR, one entry per CDR3 protein. The sample gives fewer than 20,000 distinct CDR3 sequences, about three fifths of which show up once; around 6.6% is in the top ten. The treatment here: approximately nine-day PBMC culture with coronavirus spike peptide pools or control peptides (ViraFEST assay). The material was CD4+ T cells from blood, cultured in vitro, obtained before SARS-CoV-2 vaccination. The source is a human donor who had recovered from COVID-19.

This clonotype was recorded a few times. The chain combines TRBV2 with TRBJ2-6, with D tentatively TRBD1 or TRBD2 (5 bases each). The CDR3 covers 17 residues. Germline V gives CDR1 SNHLY, CDR2 FYNNEI. Trimming stripped 5 bases from V and 6 bases from J, with 20 bases between. CDR3 DNA sequence: TGTGCCAGCAGTCGACGATCGGGACCCTCCGTGGCCAACGTCCTGACTTTC. Amino acids: CASSRRSGPSVANVLTF.

The rearrangement links TRBV6-1 to TRBJ1-4, with D perhaps TRBD1 (6 bases). Germline CDR1 MNHNS, CDR2 SASEGT. Trimming stripped 8 bases from V and 8 bases from J, with 18 bases between. This CDR3 is built from 14 residues. The CDR3 protein is CASRGGASREKLFF. Written as DNA, the CDR3 is TGTGCCAGCCGCGGGGGGGCCTCGAGGGAAAAACTGTTTTTT.

The chain is built from TRBV6-1 and TRBJ2-7; TRBD1 is a possible D gene (5 bases). This CDR3 spans 11 amino acids. V was cut by 6 bases and J by 3 bases, with 6 bases left in between. Germline V gene sequence: CDR1 MNHNS, CDR2 SASEGT. The CDR3 DNA reads TGTGCCAGCAGGGACAACTACGAGCAGTACTTC. The encoded protein is CASRDNYEQYF.

The chain joins TRBV5-4 to TRBJ1-6; the D gene is possibly TRBD1 (6 bases). CDR1 is SGHNT and CDR2 is YYREEE in the germline V gene (reference sequence). With 2 bases removed from V and 6 bases from J, the gap between germline ends came to 9 bases. This CDR3 has 14 amino acids. The CDR3 nucleotides are TGTGCCAGCAGCTTACAACAGGGTAATTCACCCCTCCACTTT. This encodes CASSLQQGNSPLHF.

V and J are TRBV19 and TRBJ2-7; 7 bases line up with TRBD1. Germline assignment: CDR1 LNHDA and CDR2 SQIVND (reference sequence). This CDR3 spans 14 amino acids. V lost 6 bases and J lost 2; bases outside the gene matches: 7. The CDR3 region has the DNA TGTGCCAGTAGCCGGCCGGGACAGACCTACGAGCAGTACTTC. It yields the protein CASSRPGQTYEQYF.

The chain is built from TRBV7-3 and TRBJ2-2; D perhaps matches TRBD2 (6 bases). The CDR3 consists of 14 residues. V lost 4 bases and J lost 5, with 11 bases in between. Germline V gives CDR1 SGHTA, CDR2 FQGTGA. The CDR3 loop reads CASSSGLATGELFF. DNA for the CDR3: TGTGCCAGCAGCTCGGGACTGGCAACCGGGGAGCTGTTTTTT.

This clonotype has a handful of counts. Relative to the germline gene, one junction end is altered; a read error may explain this. The rearrangement links TRBV7-7 to TRBJ1-1; D remains ambiguous. The CDR3 is 13 residues long. The germline CDR1 and CDR2 sequences are SSHAT and FNYEAQ (reference sequence). CDR3 DNA: TGTGCTAGCAGCTTAATGTGGAACACTGAAGCTTTCTTT. Translation: CASSLMWNTEAFF.